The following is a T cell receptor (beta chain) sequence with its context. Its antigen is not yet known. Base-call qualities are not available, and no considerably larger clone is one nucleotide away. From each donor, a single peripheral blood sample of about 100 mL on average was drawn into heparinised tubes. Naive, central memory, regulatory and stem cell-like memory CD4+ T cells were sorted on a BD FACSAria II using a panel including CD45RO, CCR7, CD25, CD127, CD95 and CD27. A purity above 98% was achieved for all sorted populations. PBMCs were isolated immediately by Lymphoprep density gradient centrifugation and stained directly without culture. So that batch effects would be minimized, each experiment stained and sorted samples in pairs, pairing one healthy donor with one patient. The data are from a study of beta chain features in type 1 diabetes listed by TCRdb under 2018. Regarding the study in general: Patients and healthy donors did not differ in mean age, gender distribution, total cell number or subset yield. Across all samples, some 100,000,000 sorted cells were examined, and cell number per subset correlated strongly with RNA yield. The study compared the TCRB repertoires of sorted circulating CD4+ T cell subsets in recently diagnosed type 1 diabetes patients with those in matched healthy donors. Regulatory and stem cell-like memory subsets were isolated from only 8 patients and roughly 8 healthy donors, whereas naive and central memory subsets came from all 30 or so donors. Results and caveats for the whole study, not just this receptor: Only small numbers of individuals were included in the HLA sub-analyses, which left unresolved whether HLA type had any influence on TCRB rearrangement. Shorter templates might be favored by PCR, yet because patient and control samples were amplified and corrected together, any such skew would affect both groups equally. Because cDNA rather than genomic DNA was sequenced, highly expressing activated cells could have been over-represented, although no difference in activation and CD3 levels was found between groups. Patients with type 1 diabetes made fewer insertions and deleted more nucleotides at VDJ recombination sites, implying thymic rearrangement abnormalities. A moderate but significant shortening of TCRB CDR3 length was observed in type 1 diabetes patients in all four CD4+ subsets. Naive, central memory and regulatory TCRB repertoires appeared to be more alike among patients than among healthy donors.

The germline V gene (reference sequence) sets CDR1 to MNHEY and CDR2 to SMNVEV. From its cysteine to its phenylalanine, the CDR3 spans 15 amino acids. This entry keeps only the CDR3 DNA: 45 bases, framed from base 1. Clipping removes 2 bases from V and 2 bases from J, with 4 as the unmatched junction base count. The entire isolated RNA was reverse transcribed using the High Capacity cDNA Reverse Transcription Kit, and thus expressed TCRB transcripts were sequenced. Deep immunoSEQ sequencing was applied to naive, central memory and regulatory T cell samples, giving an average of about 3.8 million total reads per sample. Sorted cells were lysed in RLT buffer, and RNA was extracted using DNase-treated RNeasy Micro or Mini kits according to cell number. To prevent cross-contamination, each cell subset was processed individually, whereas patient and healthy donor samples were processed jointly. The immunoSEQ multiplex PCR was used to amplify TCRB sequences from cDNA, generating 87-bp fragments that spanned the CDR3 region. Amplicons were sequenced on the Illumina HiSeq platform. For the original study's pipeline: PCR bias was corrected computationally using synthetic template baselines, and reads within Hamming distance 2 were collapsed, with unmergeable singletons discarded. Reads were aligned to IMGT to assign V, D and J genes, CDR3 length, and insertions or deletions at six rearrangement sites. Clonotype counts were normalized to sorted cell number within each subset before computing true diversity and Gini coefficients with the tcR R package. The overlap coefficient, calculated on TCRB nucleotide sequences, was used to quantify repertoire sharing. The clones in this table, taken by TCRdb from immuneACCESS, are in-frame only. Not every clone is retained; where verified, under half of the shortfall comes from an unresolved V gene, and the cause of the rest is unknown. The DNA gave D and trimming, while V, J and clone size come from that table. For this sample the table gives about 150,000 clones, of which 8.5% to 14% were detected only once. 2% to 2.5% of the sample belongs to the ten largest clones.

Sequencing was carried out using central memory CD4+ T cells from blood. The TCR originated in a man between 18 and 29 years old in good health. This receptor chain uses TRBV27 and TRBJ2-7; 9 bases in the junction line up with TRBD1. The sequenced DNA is TGTGCCAGCAGTTTACAGGGACAGGGACCCTACGAGCAGTACTTC. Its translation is CASSLQGQGPYEQYF.